This T cell receptor beta chain was profiled in a study of blood T cell repertoires in COVID-19. Using immunoSEQ multiplex PCR, the repertoire was profiled, and TCRdb retains in-frame clones only, with some absent. The sample consists of more than 200,000 clones, under 90% of them appearing once. Unmatched junction bases numbered 15, after V lost 6 bases and J lost 8 bases. The CDR3 runs to 16 residues. CDR1 LNHDA and CDR2 SQIVND come from the germline V gene (reference sequence). Donors in Cohort 3 counted as recovered after two negative PCRs, clearance, or symptom resolution. The clonotype originates from a man aged 35-49 years who had recovered from COVID-19. The specimen sequenced was PBMCs or T cells enriched from blood (not recorded which). The J gene is TRBJ1-5, the V gene TRBV19; 8 nucleotides match TRBD1. CDR3: CASSDIGQGEGEPQHF. CDR3 coding DNA: TGTGCCAGTAGCGATATAGGACAGGGAGAAGGTGAGCCCCAGCATTTT.